Listed below are T cell receptor beta chains from one sample, sequenced in a study of cytotoxic CD8 clonotypes in ibrutinib-treated CLL. Only in-frame clones appear in the TCRdb table, and some are missing; sequencing was by immunoSEQ multiplex PCR. The repertoire holds fewer than 400,000 clones, with roughly two thirds as singletons. Here the sequenced sample was PBMCs, taken after 36 months of ibrutinib treatment. The receptors shown here come from a human donor with chronic lymphocytic leukemia. Both conserved end residues are part of each CDR3. D genes are given only for firm matches. Rows may omit the clone size; those that give it use once, few, many or a size class.

TRBJ2-7 | TRBV7-2 | NA | NA | CASSLAQGDEQYF | TGTGCCAGCAGCTTAGCTCAAGGGGACGAGCAGTACTTC
TRBJ2-4 | TRBV18 | NA | TRBD2 | CASSPERGGLLAKNIQYF | TGTGCCAGCTCACCGGAGCGGGGGGGTCTATTAGCCAAAAACATTCAGTACTTC
TRBJ2-5 | TRBV10-3 | NA | TRBD1 | CAISDRGREETQYF | TGTGCCATCAGTGACAGGGGGCGAGAGGAGACCCAGTACTTC
TRBJ2-7 | TRBV5-1 | NA | NA | CASSFYRVTGEQYF | TGCGCCAGCAGCTTCTACAGGGTAACCGGCGAGCAGTACTTC
TRBJ2-3 | TRBV29-1 | NA | NA | CSVVASTDTQYF | TGCAGCGTTGTGGCTAGCACAGATACGCAGTATTTT
TRBJ2-3 | TRBV27 | once | TRBD2 | CASMPLASGDTDTQYF | TGTGCCAGCATGCCCCTGGCTAGCGGGGACACAGATACGCAGTATTTT
TRBJ2-2 | TRBV7-9 | NA | NA | CASSLTSAGELFF | TGTGCCAGCAGCCTCACATCCGCCGGGGAGCTGTTTTTT
TRBJ2-7 | TRBV6-5 | NA | TRBD2 | CASDGRLAGSYEQYF | TGTGCCAGCGACGGCCGACTAGCGGGATCCTACGAGCAGTACTTC
TRBJ1-2 | TRBV6-1 | NA | NA | CASTRTENYGYTF | TGTGCCAGCACCCGGACAGAAAACTATGGCTACACCTTC
TRBJ2-7 | TRBV5-1 | NA | NA | CASSGGAGFPYEQYF | TGCGCCAGCAGCGGTGGGGCGGGTTTTCCCTACGAGCAGTACTTC
TRBJ1-2 | TRBV5-1 | NA | NA | CASSLVYRQGGDYGYTF | TGCGCCAGCAGCTTGGTTTATCGGCAGGGTGGAGACTATGGCTACACCTTC
TRBJ2-7 | TRBV2 | few | TRBD2 | CASSIAGGPGEQYF | TGTGCCAGCAGCATAGCGGGAGGGCCGGGCGAGCAGTACTTC
TRBJ1-2 | TRBV7-9 | NA | NA | CASSLGLGPYYGYTF | TGTGCCAGCAGCTTAGGCCTGGGCCCCTACTATGGCTACACCTTC
TRBJ1-5 | TRBV12-5 | NA | NA | CASGLGEGGIRDQPQHF | TGTGCTAGTGGTTTGGGCGAGGGGGGGATTCGAGATCAGCCCCAGCATTTT
TRBJ2-3 | TRBV13 | NA | NA | CASSLSRTTDTQYF | TGTGCCAGCAGCTTATCCCGGACGACAGATACGCAGTATTTT
TRBJ2-3 | TRBV19 | NA | TRBD1 | CASRQGLSTDTQYF | TGTGCCAGCAGACAGGGCTTAAGCACAGATACGCAGTATTTT